Listed here is a single T cell receptor (beta chain). Its antigen remains unidentified. No much larger clone is present one base from it, and per-base qualities are unavailable. Reading the germline V gene gives CDR1 SQVTM and CDR2 ANQGSEA. The CDR3 sequence holds 14 residues, the cysteine and phenylalanine included. The kept DNA is CDR3 alone, 42 bases in frame from the first base. Trimming takes 6 bases from V and 1 base from J, and the germline ends sit 13 bases apart. The data are from a study of blood T cell repertoires in COVID-19 (dated by TCRdb to 2020 to 2022). Concerning the study at large: Collaborator samples came from the United States, Italy and Spain and covered acute and convalescent phases of COVID-19. The prospective study material was composed of cDNA or gDNA derived from T cells, B-cell-depleted T cells, or PBMCs. Subjects who had been exposed to COVID-19, were actively infected with it, or had recovered from it provided the deeply sampled blood TCRbeta repertoires that made up the dataset. The repertoires were released in a freely available public database intended as a resource for research on the immune response to SARS-CoV-2. Samples came from the ongoing ImmuneRACE study (first 160 participants) plus 1,254 subjects from 6 global collaborators. Sample metadata almost always included a de-identified subject ID, COVID-19 status, age in years and sex. Where HLA class I and class II types were available, the types were taken from metadata supplied by the sample provider, not from assay-based typing. Paper-wide results and their limitations: The amount of clinical and demographic metadata varied by source and participant and was provided uncurated.

Whole blood was collected in K2EDTA tubes by collaborating institutions according to the institutions' own protocols. For TCRbeta analysis, collaborators shipped samples as frozen whole blood, isolated PBMCs, or DNA extracted from either of those sample types. The immunoSEQ Assay, a bias-controlled multiplex PCR, was used to amplify TCRbeta CDR3 regions from genomic DNA. The paper's data handling went like this. Within the assay, amplification of reference gene primers was used to estimate how many nucleated cells each sample contained. Sequence reads were collapsed and filtered to measure the absolute abundance of every unique TCRbeta CDR3 rearrangement. For each sample, productive Simpson clonality was calculated as the square root of Simpson's diversity index across productive rearrangements. TCRdb retrieved this table from immuneACCESS and kept in-frame rearrangements only. Not all clones are present; in checked studies, unresolved V genes account for under half, and no reason is known for the remainder. D and trimming come from the DNA, and the V and J calls and clone size come from that table. The sample yields over 400,000 clones; roughly 85% were counted once. The leading ten clones occupy over 1.1% of the sample.

The sequence was collected from a woman under 40 with active or convalescent COVID-19. Sequencing used peripheral blood. This receptor chain uses TRBV29-1 and TRBJ1-3; matching of 5 bases hints at TRBD1 as the D gene. The base sequence is TGCAGCGTACTGACAGCTACTTCTGGAAACACCATATATTTT. Translated, this is CSVLTATSGNTIYF.